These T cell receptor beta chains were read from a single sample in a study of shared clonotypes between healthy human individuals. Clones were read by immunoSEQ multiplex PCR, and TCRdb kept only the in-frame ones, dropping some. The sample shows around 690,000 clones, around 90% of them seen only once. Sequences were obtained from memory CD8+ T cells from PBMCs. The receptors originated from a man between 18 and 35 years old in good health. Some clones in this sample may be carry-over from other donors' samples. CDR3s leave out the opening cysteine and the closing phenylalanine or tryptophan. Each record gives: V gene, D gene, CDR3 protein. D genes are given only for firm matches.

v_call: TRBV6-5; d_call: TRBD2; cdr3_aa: ASSYLAGNYNEQF
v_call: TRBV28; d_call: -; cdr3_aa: ASSGTIERRLADLRRAQH
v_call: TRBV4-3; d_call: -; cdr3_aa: ASSQDRRSTDTQY
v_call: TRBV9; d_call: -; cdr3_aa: ASSPFGNPAEAF
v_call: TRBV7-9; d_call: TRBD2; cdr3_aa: ASSLEERERFSYEQY
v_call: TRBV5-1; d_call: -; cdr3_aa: ASSLGLNTEAF
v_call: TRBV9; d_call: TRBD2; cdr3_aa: ASSAGTSGGGSNEQF
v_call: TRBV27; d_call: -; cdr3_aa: ASSSPLWRDGSGELF
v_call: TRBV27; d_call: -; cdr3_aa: ASSLRTQRDTQY
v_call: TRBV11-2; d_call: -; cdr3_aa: ASDSGYYGYT
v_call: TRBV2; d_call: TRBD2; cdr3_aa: ASSEALKASGSSYEQY
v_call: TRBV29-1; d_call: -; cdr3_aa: SVLKGHSYGYT
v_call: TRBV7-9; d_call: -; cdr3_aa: ASSPKGDYGYT
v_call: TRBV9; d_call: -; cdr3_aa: ASSVGRAILTDEQF
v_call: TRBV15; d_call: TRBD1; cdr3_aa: ATSGDRNTGELF
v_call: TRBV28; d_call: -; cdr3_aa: ASSPQLGNQPQH
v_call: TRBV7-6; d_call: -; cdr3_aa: ASSLGGGDNEQY
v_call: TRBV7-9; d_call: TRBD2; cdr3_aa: ASILAGESNEQF
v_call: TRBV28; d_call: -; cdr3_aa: ASSLLGVPYEQY
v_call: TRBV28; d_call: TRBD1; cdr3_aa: AIPGQDYNEQF
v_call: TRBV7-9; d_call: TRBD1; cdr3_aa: ASSLTDRDESGYT
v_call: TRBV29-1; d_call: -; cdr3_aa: SVMSPTGQY
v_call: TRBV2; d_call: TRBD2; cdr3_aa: ASFGRPGANVLT
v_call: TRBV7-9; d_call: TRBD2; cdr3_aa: ASSSRTSTYEQY
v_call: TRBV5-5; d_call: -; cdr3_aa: ASSLGVGNTIY
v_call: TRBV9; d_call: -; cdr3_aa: ASSVVTRDEQF
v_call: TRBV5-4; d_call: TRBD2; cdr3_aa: ASSVGLADTDTQY
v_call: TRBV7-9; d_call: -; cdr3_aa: ASSSRSNTEAF
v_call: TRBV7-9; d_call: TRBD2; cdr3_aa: ASSLELAGPYNEQF
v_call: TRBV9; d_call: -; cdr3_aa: ASSVVAGGTYEQY
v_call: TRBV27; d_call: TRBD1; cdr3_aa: ASSLRTGSLVGVEQY
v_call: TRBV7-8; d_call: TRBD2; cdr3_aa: ASSPKTSGRAYGTDTQY
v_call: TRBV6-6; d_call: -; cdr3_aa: ASSYSKVGTEAF
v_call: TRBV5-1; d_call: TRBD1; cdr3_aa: ASSFTLPRDRDHEQY
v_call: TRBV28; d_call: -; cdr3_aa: ASIGRANYGYT
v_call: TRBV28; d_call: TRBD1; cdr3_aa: ASSLDPTFDRDERSNQPQH
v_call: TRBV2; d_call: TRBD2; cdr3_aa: ASNAGASGFPYEQY
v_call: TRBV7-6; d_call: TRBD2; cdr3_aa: ASSSLAVSYNEQF
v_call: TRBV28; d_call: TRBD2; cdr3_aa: ASSFRLAGGWNEQF
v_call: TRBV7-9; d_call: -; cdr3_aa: ASSPTGSLYNEQF
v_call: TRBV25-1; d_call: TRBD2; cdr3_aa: ASSERLAGDPDTDTQY
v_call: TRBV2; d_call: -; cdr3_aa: ASLSGKYTDTQY
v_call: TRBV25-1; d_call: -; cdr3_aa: ASSEIGSTDTQY
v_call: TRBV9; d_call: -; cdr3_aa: ASSVALNTEAF
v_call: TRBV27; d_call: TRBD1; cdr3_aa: ASSNMGTGSNQPQH
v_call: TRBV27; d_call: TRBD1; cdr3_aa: ASSSATGGNQPQH
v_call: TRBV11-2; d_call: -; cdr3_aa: ASSLDLRDEYSDTQY
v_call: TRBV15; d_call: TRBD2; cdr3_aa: ATSRVGGLGLAANEQF